One T cell receptor (beta chain) is described in this entry. Its specificity is not known. Losses at the gene ends were 7 bases for V and 8 bases for J; bases not matched to a gene: 6. The germline gives CDR1 SQVTM, CDR2 ANQGSEA. The CDR3 has 12 amino acids. This entry belongs to a study of T cells in localized non-small cell lung cancer. General study findings and limits: Uninvolved nearby lung showed the greatest T cell clonality, exceeding that found in tumor.

Some clones are missing from TCRdb's copy, which holds only in-frame ones; the method was immunoSEQ multiplex PCR. In the table there are 70,000 to 80,000 clones, more than 70% of which are singletons. The source was peripheral blood, collected before any cancer treatment. V is TRBV29-1 and J is TRBJ1-2; 11 bases fit TRBD1. The receptor comes from a woman aged 40 to 75 with stage I squamous cell lung carcinoma. The CDR3 DNA is TGCAGCGATGGGACAGGGGGGATCGGCTACACCTTC. The encoded protein is CSDGTGGIGYTF.